This entry lists 10 T cell receptor beta chains sequenced from one sample in a study of blood T cell repertoires in COVID-19. Generated by immunoSEQ multiplex PCR, the TCRdb table keeps only in-frame clones and is missing some. The data hold tens of thousands of clones, with roughly 80% observed a single time. The specimen was peripheral blood. The receptors were sampled from a woman aged 80 or over with active or convalescent COVID-19.

The chain links TRBV3-1 (or the pseudogene TRBV3-2) to TRBJ2-3; a possible D gene is TRBD2 (6 bases). The CDR3 totals 16 residues. The germline CDR1 and CDR2 sequences are LGHDT and YNNKEL (reference sequence). Trimming removed 1 base from V and 6 bases from J, with 17 bases in between. The DNA of the CDR3 is TGTGCCAGCAGCCAAGGGAGGGTTGGGGCTGTGGATACGCAGTATTTT. Protein: CASSQGRVGAVDTQYF.

V is TRBV19 and J is TRBJ1-1; D remains unclear. The V end was cut by 2 bases, the J end by 1 base, with 8 bases between. Germline CDR1 is LNHDA and CDR2 is SQIVND (reference sequence). The CDR3 is 14 amino acids. The CDR3 here is CASSIIHSNTEAFF. DNA of the CDR3: TGTGCCAGTAGTATAATCCACTCGAACACTGAAGCTTTCTTT.

This chain joins TRBV27 and TRBJ1-3, with D possibly matching TRBD1 (5 bases). Germline-derived CDR1 and CDR2 are MNHEY and SMNVEV (reference sequence). Trimming removed 6 bases from V and 3 bases from J, with 15 bases in between. The CDR3 has 15 residues. This CDR3 reads CASSAGLLGGNTIYF. CDR3 bases: TGTGCCAGCAGCGCGGGGCTCTTGGGTGGAAACACCATATATTTT.

The chain links TRBV28 to TRBJ1-1, with 7 positions matching TRBD1. V was pared by 6 bases and J by 1 base, with 5 bases of the junction left unmatched. Germline CDR1 MDHEN, CDR2 SYDVKM. The CDR3 is made up of 14 amino acids. CDR3 sequence (DNA): TGTGCCAGCAGACCCGGGACAGCGAACACTGAAGCTTTCTTT. Protein product: CASRPGTANTEAFF.

This clone was detected a few times. The chain uses TRBV9 and TRBJ1-2; 7 nucleotides agree with TRBD1. The germline CDR1 and CDR2 sequences are SGDLS and YYNGEE. The CDR3 covers 13 residues. V lost 4 bases to trimming and J lost 7 bases; unmatched junction nucleotides: 7. CDR3 protein: CASSRGQDGGYTF. CDR3 sequence (DNA): TGTGCCAGCAGCAGAGGACAGGATGGTGGCTACACCTTC.

This clone has more than one count but fewer than ten. The rearrangement uses TRBV7-3 and TRBJ2-1, with a weak D call TRBD2 (5 bases). The CDR3 loop spans 15 amino acids. The V end lost 5 bases, the J end lost 0 bases, and 11 bases lay between the germline ends. Germline loops: CDR1 SGHTA, CDR2 FQGTGA. CDR3 sequence reads: CASSPQRSSYNEQFF. DNA for the CDR3: TGTGCCAGCAGCCCCCAGCGGAGCTCCTACAATGAGCAGTTCTTC.

The V gene is TRBV4-2, the J gene TRBJ2-5, with 13 bases matching TRBD2. The ends lost 0 bases at V and 6 bases at J; junction bases unmatched: 4. Germline V gene data show CDR1 as LGHNA and CDR2 as YNFKEQ. The CDR3 runs 16 residues. CDR3 region: CASSQDPLAGGKTQYF. CDR3 sequence (DNA): TGTGCCAGCAGCCAAGATCCACTAGCGGGGGGGAAGACCCAGTACTTC.

This rearrangement joins TRBV7-9 to TRBJ1-5, with D unclear. This CDR3 is built from 14 residues. CDR1 SEHNR and CDR2 FQNEAQ come from the germline V gene (reference sequence). V lost 3 bases and J 1 base, leaving 7 bases between the germline ends. The CDR3 region is CASSFGSSNQPQHF. DNA for the CDR3: TGTGCCAGCAGCTTCGGGTCCAGCAATCAGCCCCAGCATTTT.

CDR3 residues: CASSLGVSIGELFF. Written as DNA, the CDR3 is TGTGCCAGCTCACTCGGGGTTTCGATCGGGGAGCTGTTTTTT. This sequence joins TRBV7-9 and TRBJ2-2, with D possibly TRBD2 on 5 matching bases. V was cut by 8 bases and J by 7 bases, with 17 bases left in between. The CDR3 consists of 14 residues. The germline gives CDR1 SEHNR, CDR2 FQNEAQ (reference sequence).

The gene calls are TRBV5-8 and TRBJ2-1, with 9 bases aligning to TRBD2. Per germline, CDR1 SGHTS and CDR2 YDEGEE. J lost 3 bases, V lost 3 bases, and 4 bases had no gene match. The CDR3 has 15 amino acids. The CDR3 reads CASSSSSGNYNEQFF. In nucleotides, the CDR3 is TGTGCCAGCAGCTCTTCTAGCGGGAACTACAATGAGCAGTTCTTC.